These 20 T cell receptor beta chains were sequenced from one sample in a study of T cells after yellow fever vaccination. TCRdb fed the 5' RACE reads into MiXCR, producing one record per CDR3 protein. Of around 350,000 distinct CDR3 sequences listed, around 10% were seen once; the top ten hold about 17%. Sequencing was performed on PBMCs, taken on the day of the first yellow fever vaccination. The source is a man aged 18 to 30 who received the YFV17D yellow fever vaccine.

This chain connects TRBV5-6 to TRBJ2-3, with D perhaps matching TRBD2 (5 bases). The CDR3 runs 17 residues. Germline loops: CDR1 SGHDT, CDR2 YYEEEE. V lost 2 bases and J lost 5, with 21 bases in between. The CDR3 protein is CASSFSALAGLLDTQYF. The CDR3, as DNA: TGTGCCAGCAGCTTCAGCGCGCTAGCAGGTTTGTTAGATACGCAGTATTTT. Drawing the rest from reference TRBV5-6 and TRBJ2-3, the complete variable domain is DAGVTQSPTHLIKTRGQQVTLRCSPKSGHDTVSWYQQALGQGPQFIFQYYEEEERQRGNFPDRFSGHQFPNYSSELNVNALLLGDSALYLCASSFSALAGLLDTQYFGPGTRLTVL.

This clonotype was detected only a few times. The CDR3 DNA is TGTGCCAGTAGTATAGTATTCCGGGGATACGGACCCCCCGAGCAGTACTTC. Encoded protein: CASSIVFRGYGPPEQYF. This chain uses TRBV19 with TRBJ2-7; D perhaps matches TRBD2 (5 bases). This CDR3 is 17 amino acids long. CDR1 is LNHDA, CDR2 SQIVND, per germline (reference sequence). V was cut by 1 base and J by 6 bases, with 22 bases left in between.

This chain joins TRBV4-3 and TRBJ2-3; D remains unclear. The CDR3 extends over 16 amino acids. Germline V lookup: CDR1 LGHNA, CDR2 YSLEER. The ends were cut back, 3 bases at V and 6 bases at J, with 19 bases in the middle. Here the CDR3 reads CASSQLVISKVDTQYF. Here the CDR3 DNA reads TGCGCCAGCAGCCAGTTGGTGATTTCGAAGGTGGATACGCAGTATTTT.

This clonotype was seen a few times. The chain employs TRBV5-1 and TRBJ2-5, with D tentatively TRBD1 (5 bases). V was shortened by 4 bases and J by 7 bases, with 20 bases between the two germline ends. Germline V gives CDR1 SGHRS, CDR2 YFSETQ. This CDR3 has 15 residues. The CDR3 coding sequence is TGCGCCAGCAGCCTGGTGGTACAGGAAAGGGGGACCCAGTACTTC. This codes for CASSLVVQERGTQYF.

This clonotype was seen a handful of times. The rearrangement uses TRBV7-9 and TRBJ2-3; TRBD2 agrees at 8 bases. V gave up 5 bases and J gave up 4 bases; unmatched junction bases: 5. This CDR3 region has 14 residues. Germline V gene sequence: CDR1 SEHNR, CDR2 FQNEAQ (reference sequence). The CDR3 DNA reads TGTGCCAGCAGCGTCGGGGGGGCCGCAGATACGCAGTATTTT. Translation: CASSVGGAADTQYF.

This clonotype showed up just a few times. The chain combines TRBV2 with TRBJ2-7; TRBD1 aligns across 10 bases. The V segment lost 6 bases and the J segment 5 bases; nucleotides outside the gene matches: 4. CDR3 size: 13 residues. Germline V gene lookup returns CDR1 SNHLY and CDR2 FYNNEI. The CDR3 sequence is CASRTGGIDEQYF. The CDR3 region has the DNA TGTGCCAGCAGGACAGGGGGCATCGACGAGCAGTACTTC.

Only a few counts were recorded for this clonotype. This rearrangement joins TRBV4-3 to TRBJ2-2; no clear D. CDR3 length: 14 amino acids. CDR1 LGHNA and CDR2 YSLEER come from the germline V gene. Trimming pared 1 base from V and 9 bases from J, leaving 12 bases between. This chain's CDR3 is CASSQVPAGRELFF. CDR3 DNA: TGCGCCAGCAGCCAAGTGCCGGCTGGTCGGGAGCTGTTTTTT.

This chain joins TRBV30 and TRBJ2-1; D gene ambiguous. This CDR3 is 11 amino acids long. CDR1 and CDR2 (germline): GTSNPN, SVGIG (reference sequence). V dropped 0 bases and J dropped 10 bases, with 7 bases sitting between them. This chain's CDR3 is CAWSVRGEQFF. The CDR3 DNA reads TGTGCCTGGAGTGTGCGAGGAGAGCAGTTCTTC.

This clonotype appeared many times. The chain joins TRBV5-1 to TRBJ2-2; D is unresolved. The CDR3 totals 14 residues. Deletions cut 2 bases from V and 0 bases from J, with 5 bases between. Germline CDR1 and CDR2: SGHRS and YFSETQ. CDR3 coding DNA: TGCGCCAGCAGCTTTGGAACGAACACCGGGGAGCTGTTTTTT. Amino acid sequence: CASSFGTNTGELFF. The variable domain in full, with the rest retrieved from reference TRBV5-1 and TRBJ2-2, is KAGVTQTPRYLIKTRGQQVTLSCSPISGHRSVSWYQQTPGQGLQFLFEYFSETQRNKGNFPGRFSGRQFSNSRSEMNVSTLELGDSALYLCASSFGTNTGELFFGEGSRLTVL.

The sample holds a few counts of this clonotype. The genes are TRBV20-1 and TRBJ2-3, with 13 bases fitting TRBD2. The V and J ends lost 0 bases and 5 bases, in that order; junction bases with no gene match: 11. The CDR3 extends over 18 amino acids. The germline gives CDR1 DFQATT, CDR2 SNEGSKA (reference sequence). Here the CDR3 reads CSARDWVTSGGAGDTQYF. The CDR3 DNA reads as TGCAGTGCTAGAGATTGGGTAACTAGCGGGGGGGCCGGAGATACGCAGTATTTT.

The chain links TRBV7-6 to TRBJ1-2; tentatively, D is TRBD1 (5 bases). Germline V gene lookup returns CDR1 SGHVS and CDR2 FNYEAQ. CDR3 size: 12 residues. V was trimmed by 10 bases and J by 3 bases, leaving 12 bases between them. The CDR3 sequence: CATGGWDYGYTF. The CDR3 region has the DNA TGTGCCACCGGGGGGTGGGACTATGGCTACACCTTC.

The chain's CDR3 is CASSRKTGLSTYEQYF. In DNA form, the CDR3 reads TGTGCCAGCAGCCGCAAGACAGGGCTCTCGACCTACGAGCAGTACTTC. The rearrangement joins TRBV7-2 to TRBJ2-7; TRBD1 agrees at 7 bases. The J segment lost 2 bases and the V segment lost 5 bases, leaving 12 bases of the junction unmatched. The CDR3 has 16 residues. Per the germline V gene, CDR1 is SGHTA and CDR2 is FQGNSA.

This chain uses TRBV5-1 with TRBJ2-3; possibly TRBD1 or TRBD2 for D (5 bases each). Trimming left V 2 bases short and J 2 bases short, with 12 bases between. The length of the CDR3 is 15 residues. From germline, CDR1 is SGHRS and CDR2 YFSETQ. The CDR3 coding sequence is TGCGCCAGCAGCTTAATAAACGGGGCCACAGATACGCAGTATTTT. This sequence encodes CASSLINGATDTQYF.

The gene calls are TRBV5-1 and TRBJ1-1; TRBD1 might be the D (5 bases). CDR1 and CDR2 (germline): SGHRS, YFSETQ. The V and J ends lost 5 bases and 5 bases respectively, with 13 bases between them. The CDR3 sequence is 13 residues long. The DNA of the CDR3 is TGCGCCAGCAGGTACCCAGGGCGGACTGAAGCTTTCTTT. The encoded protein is CASRYPGRTEAFF.

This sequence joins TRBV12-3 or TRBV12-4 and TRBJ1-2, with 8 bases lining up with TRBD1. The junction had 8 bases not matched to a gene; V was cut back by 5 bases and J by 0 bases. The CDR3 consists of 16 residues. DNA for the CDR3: TGTGCCAGCAGTCCGTTGGGACAGGATTCTAACTATGGCTACACCTTC. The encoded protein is CASSPLGQDSNYGYTF.

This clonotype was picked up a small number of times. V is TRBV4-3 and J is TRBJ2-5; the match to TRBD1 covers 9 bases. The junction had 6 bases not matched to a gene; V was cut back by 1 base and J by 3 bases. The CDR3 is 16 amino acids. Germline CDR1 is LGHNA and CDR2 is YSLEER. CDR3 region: CASSQGQGGLKETQYF. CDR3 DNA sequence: TGCGCCAGCAGCCAAGGACAGGGGGGCCTTAAAGAGACCCAGTACTTC.

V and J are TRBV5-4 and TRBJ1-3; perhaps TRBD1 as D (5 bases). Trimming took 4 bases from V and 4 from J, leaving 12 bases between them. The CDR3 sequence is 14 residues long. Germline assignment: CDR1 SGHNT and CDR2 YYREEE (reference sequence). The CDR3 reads CASSPGGVGNTIYF. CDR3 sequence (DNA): TGTGCCAGCAGCCCGGGGGGAGTCGGAAACACCATATATTTT.

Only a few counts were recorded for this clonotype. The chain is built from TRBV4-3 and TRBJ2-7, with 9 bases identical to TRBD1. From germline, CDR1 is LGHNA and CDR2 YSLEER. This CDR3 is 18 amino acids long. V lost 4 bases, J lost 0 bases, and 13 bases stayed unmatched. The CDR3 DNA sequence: TGCGCCAGCAGCCCACATTTACGCGGACAGGGGAGCTCCTACGAGCAGTACGTC. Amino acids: CASSPHLRGQGSSYEQYV.

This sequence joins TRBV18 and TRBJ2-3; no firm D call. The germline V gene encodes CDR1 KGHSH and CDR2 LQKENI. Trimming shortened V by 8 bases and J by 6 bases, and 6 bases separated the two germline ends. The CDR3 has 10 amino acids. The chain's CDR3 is CASRSDTQYF. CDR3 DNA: TGTGCCAGCCGGTCGGATACGCAGTATTTT.

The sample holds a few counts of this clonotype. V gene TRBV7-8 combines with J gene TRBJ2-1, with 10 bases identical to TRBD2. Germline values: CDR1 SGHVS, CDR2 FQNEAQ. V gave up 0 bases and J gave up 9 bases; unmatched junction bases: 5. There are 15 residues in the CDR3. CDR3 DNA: TGTGCCAGCAGCTTAGCGAGCGGGGGGGCCGTTGAGCAGTTCTTC. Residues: CASSLASGGAVEQFF.